A selection of T cell receptor beta chains follows, all from one sample in a study of blood T cell repertoires in COVID-19. TCRdb keeps only in-frame clones here, not all; method: immunoSEQ multiplex PCR. The sample lists over 200,000 clones; just under 85% were seen once. Material: peripheral blood. Receptors originate from a woman aged 45-59 years with active or convalescent COVID-19. Each CDR3 is given with its conserved first and last residue. Each record gives: CDR3 DNA, CDR3 protein, D gene, clone size, J gene, V gene. D genes are given only for firm matches. Not all rows give a size; the values are once, few, many and, for expanded clones, a class.

cdr3_nt: TGTGCCAGCAGATTGACAGGGGATGTGGAGGAAAAACTGTTTTTT; cdr3_aa: CASRLTGDVEEKLFF; d_call: TRBD1; clone_size: .; j_call: TRBJ1-4; v_call: TRBV7-6
cdr3_nt: TGTGCCAGTAGGGGACAGGGGGCGGGTAATTCACCCCTCCACTTT; cdr3_aa: CASRGQGAGNSPLHF; d_call: TRBD1; clone_size: .; j_call: TRBJ1-6; v_call: TRBV25-1
cdr3_nt: TGTGCCAGCAGCCTGGGCCCGGTTGGCCAACCCCAGCATTTT; cdr3_aa: CASSLGPVGQPQHF; d_call: .; clone_size: .; j_call: TRBJ1-5; v_call: TRBV3-1/TRBV3-2
cdr3_nt: TGTGCCAGCAGCTTGGTACTAGCGGGAGACACCGGGGAGCTGTTTTTT; cdr3_aa: CASSLVLAGDTGELFF; d_call: TRBD2; clone_size: .; j_call: TRBJ2-2; v_call: TRBV5-6
cdr3_nt: TGTGTCAGAAACCCGACTAGCGGGGTCCTATGGACCCAGTACTTC; cdr3_aa: CVRNPTSGVLWTQYF; d_call: .; clone_size: .; j_call: TRBJ2-5; v_call: TRBV7-5
cdr3_nt: TGCAGCGTTGGGTCGGTGCACGATGGCTACACCTTC; cdr3_aa: CSVGSVHDGYTF; d_call: .; clone_size: .; j_call: TRBJ1-2; v_call: TRBV29-1
cdr3_nt: TGCGCCAGCAGCTTGGGCCTTAAAGCTCCCTACGAGCAGTACTTC; cdr3_aa: CASSLGLKAPYEQYF; d_call: .; clone_size: few; j_call: TRBJ2-7; v_call: TRBV5-1
cdr3_nt: TGCGCCAGCAGCTTGCCCCGGGGAGAGGGGGTCACAGATACGCAGTATTTT; cdr3_aa: CASSLPRGEGVTDTQYF; d_call: .; clone_size: .; j_call: TRBJ2-3; v_call: TRBV5-1
cdr3_nt: TGCGCCAGCAGCTTGCCCCAGGTCAAAGGCTACACCTTC; cdr3_aa: CASSLPQVKGYTF; d_call: .; clone_size: .; j_call: TRBJ1-2; v_call: TRBV5-1
cdr3_nt: TGCGCCAGCAGCACAGGGGGAAGGACCGGGGAGCTGTTTTTT; cdr3_aa: CASSTGGRTGELFF; d_call: TRBD1; clone_size: .; j_call: TRBJ2-2; v_call: TRBV5-1
cdr3_nt: TGTGCCAGCAGCCAAGACGGGGGAGGGCTTGGGGATGAGCAGTTCTTC; cdr3_aa: CASSQDGGGLGDEQFF; d_call: TRBD2; clone_size: .; j_call: TRBJ2-1; v_call: TRBV4-2
cdr3_nt: TGTGCCACCCGGCGTCTAGATTTCAATGAGCAGTTCTTC; cdr3_aa: CATRRLDFNEQFF; d_call: .; clone_size: once; j_call: TRBJ2-1; v_call: TRBV6-5
cdr3_nt: TGTGCCACCAGCAGAGATCACACACTAGCGGGAAGTACAGATACGCAGTATTTT; cdr3_aa: CATSRDHTLAGSTDTQYF; d_call: TRBD2; clone_size: once; j_call: TRBJ2-3; v_call: TRBV15
cdr3_nt: TGTGCCAGCAGTTACTTCAGACAGGGGGGGTCGACTGAAGCTTTCTTT; cdr3_aa: CASSYFRQGGSTEAFF; d_call: TRBD1; clone_size: .; j_call: TRBJ1-1; v_call: TRBV6-5
cdr3_nt: TGTGCCAGCAGCCAGACCACAGGGGCTGGGGCCAACGTCCTGACTTTC; cdr3_aa: CASSQTTGAGANVLTF; d_call: TRBD1; clone_size: .; j_call: TRBJ2-6; v_call: TRBV27
cdr3_nt: TGTGCCAGCAGCTTACAGGGCAGCACTGAAGCTTTCTTT; cdr3_aa: CASSLQGSTEAFF; d_call: .; clone_size: .; j_call: TRBJ1-1; v_call: TRBV3-1/TRBV3-2
cdr3_nt: TGTGCCAGCGCTGCGACTAGCAGCCACAATGAGCAGTTCTTC; cdr3_aa: CASAATSSHNEQFF; d_call: TRBD2; clone_size: .; j_call: TRBJ2-1; v_call: TRBV6-4
cdr3_nt: TGTGCCAGCAGCCAGGGACTAGCGGGTTTCGCTCGCTACGAGCAGTACTTC; cdr3_aa: CASSQGLAGFARYEQYF; d_call: TRBD2; clone_size: once; j_call: TRBJ2-7; v_call: TRBV3-1/TRBV3-2
cdr3_nt: TGTGCCAGTTCCCAGGGGTTGAACACTGAAGCTTTCTTT; cdr3_aa: CASSQGLNTEAFF; d_call: .; clone_size: .; j_call: TRBJ1-1; v_call: TRBV6-5
cdr3_nt: TGTGCCAGCAGCCCCACTAGCGGCTCCTACAATGAGCAGTTCTTC; cdr3_aa: CASSPTSGSYNEQFF; d_call: TRBD2; clone_size: .; j_call: TRBJ2-1; v_call: TRBV3-1/TRBV3-2
cdr3_nt: TGCGCCAGCATGAGCGGGAGGGCCAGAACCGGGGAGCTGTTTTTT; cdr3_aa: CASMSGRARTGELFF; d_call: TRBD2; clone_size: once; j_call: TRBJ2-2; v_call: TRBV10-2
cdr3_nt: TGTGCCAGCTGCCGGGACAGGGCGAATTCACCCCTCCACTTT; cdr3_aa: CASCRDRANSPLHF; d_call: TRBD1; clone_size: .; j_call: TRBJ1-6; v_call: TRBV2
cdr3_nt: TGTGCCAGCAGCTTGCTAGCGGGGGAGAGGGAGACCCAGTACTTC; cdr3_aa: CASSLLAGERETQYF; d_call: TRBD2; clone_size: .; j_call: TRBJ2-5; v_call: TRBV5-6
cdr3_nt: TGTGCCAGCAGCCAGTCGGGGAACACTGAAGCTTTCTTT; cdr3_aa: CASSQSGNTEAFF; d_call: .; clone_size: few; j_call: TRBJ1-1; v_call: TRBV3-1/TRBV3-2